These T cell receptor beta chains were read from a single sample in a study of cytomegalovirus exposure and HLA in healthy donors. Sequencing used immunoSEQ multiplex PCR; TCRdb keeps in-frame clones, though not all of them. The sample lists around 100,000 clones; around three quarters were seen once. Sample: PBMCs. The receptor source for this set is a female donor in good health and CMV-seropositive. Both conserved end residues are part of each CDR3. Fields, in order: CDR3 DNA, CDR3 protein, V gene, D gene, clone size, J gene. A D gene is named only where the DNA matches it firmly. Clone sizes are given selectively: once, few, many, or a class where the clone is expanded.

CDR3nt: TGTGCCAGCAGCTTAGGGACAGCTGGAAACACCATATATTTT; CDR3aa: CASSLGTAGNTIYF; v_gene: TRBV7-8; d_gene: -; abundance: -; j_gene: TRBJ1-3
CDR3nt: TGTGCCAGCAGCACTAGAGGGTCTTGGACCGGGGAGCTGTTTTTT; CDR3aa: CASSTRGSWTGELFF; v_gene: TRBV27; d_gene: -; abundance: -; j_gene: TRBJ2-2
CDR3nt: TGTGCCAGTAGACAACAGGGGGCTGGAAACACCATATATTTT; CDR3aa: CASRQQGAGNTIYF; v_gene: TRBV19; d_gene: TRBD1; abundance: few; j_gene: TRBJ1-3
CDR3nt: TGTGCCATCAGTGAGGCTAGCGGGAGAACAGATACGCAGTATTTT; CDR3aa: CAISEASGRTDTQYF; v_gene: TRBV10-3; d_gene: TRBD2; abundance: -; j_gene: TRBJ2-3
CDR3nt: TGTGCCAGCCATCCTTCCGGGACAGAAAACTATGGCTACACCTTC; CDR3aa: CASHPSGTENYGYTF; v_gene: TRBV19; d_gene: TRBD1; abundance: -; j_gene: TRBJ1-2
CDR3nt: TGTGCCACCAGCAGAGAGGGGGACAGTCTGCGTCAGCCCCAGCATTTT; CDR3aa: CATSREGDSLRQPQHF; v_gene: TRBV15; d_gene: TRBD1; abundance: few; j_gene: TRBJ1-5
CDR3nt: TGTGCCAGAGGGGGCACAGATACGCAGTATTTT; CDR3aa: CARGGTDTQYF; v_gene: TRBV2; d_gene: -; abundance: once; j_gene: TRBJ2-3
CDR3nt: TGCAGCGTTGAAGATGGGGGGGGGATGCTCTTTGGGAACACCATATATTTT; CDR3aa: CSVEDGGGMLFGNTIYF; v_gene: TRBV29-1; d_gene: -; abundance: -; j_gene: TRBJ1-3
CDR3nt: TGTGCCACCAGCAGACCGGGACAGGGGCGGCGGGGGGCTTTCTTT; CDR3aa: CATSRPGQGRRGAFF; v_gene: TRBV15; d_gene: TRBD1; abundance: -; j_gene: TRBJ1-1
CDR3nt: TGTGCCTGGAGTGTAGGATTAGCCGGAATTCGAGAGCAGTTCTTC; CDR3aa: CAWSVGLAGIREQFF; v_gene: TRBV30; d_gene: -; abundance: -; j_gene: TRBJ2-1
CDR3nt: TGTGCCTGGAGGGTAGCTAACTATGGCTACACCTTC; CDR3aa: CAWRVANYGYTF; v_gene: TRBV30; d_gene: -; abundance: -; j_gene: TRBJ1-2
CDR3nt: TGTGCCACCAGCAAGGGGACAGGGCTCTATCTATTCACAGATACGCAGTATTTT; CDR3aa: CATSKGTGLYLFTDTQYF; v_gene: TRBV15; d_gene: TRBD1; abundance: -; j_gene: TRBJ2-3
CDR3nt: TGTGCCAGCAGCGATCGGGACAGGGAGGCCTATGGCTACACCTTC; CDR3aa: CASSDRDREAYGYTF; v_gene: TRBV9; d_gene: TRBD1; abundance: -; j_gene: TRBJ1-2
CDR3nt: TGCGCCAGCAGCTTGGCCGCGGATAATTCACCCCTCCACTTT; CDR3aa: CASSLAADNSPLHF; v_gene: TRBV5-1; d_gene: -; abundance: -; j_gene: TRBJ1-6
CDR3nt: TGCGCCAGCAGTGCCCCTACAGGGCACTGCGCGCATTTT; CDR3aa: CASSAPTGHCAHF; v_gene: TRBV10-1; d_gene: -; abundance: -; j_gene: TRBJ1-5
CDR3nt: TGTGCCAGCAGCTTAGGTCCCGACAGTTACAATGAGCAGTTCTTC; CDR3aa: CASSLGPDSYNEQFF; v_gene: TRBV7-9; d_gene: -; abundance: -; j_gene: TRBJ2-1
CDR3nt: TGTGCCTGGAGTGTAGTTGCGGGGACTGGAAACACCATATATTTT; CDR3aa: CAWSVVAGTGNTIYF; v_gene: TRBV30; d_gene: -; abundance: -; j_gene: TRBJ1-3
CDR3nt: TGTGCCAGCAGCTTGCGCGACTACGAGCAGTACTTC; CDR3aa: CASSLRDYEQYF; v_gene: TRBV7-9; d_gene: -; abundance: -; j_gene: TRBJ2-7
CDR3nt: TGTGCCAGCAGCTCACCAGCGGGGGGCGCGGATACGCAGTATTTT; CDR3aa: CASSSPAGGADTQYF; v_gene: TRBV9; d_gene: TRBD2; abundance: -; j_gene: TRBJ2-3
CDR3nt: TGTGCCAGCAGCTTGCCCAGCGGGCCCTGGGAGCAGTACTTC; CDR3aa: CASSLPSGPWEQYF; v_gene: TRBV7-9; d_gene: -; abundance: -; j_gene: TRBJ2-7
CDR3nt: TGCGCCAGCAGCCCTGGGACAGGGGTTGAAAATGAAAAACTGTTTTTT; CDR3aa: CASSPGTGVENEKLFF; v_gene: TRBV5-1; d_gene: TRBD1; abundance: -; j_gene: TRBJ1-4
CDR3nt: TGTGCCAGCAGCTTGGGTGCAGGGCGTGTAGCCAAAAACAGTCAGTACTTC; CDR3aa: CASSLGAGRVAKNSQYF; v_gene: TRBV5-4; d_gene: -; abundance: -; j_gene: TRBJ2-4
CDR3nt: TGTGCCAGCTCCCGACAGGGGGGTGAAAAACTGTTTTTT; CDR3aa: CASSRQGGEKLFF; v_gene: TRBV18; d_gene: TRBD1; abundance: once; j_gene: TRBJ1-4
CDR3nt: TGTGCCAGCAGGTATGCTAGCGCAGATACGCAGTATTTT; CDR3aa: CASRYASADTQYF; v_gene: TRBV2; d_gene: -; abundance: once; j_gene: TRBJ2-3
CDR3nt: TGTGCCAGCAGTTTATCCTACAGGGCATACTCTGGGGCCAACGGCCTGACTTTC; CDR3aa: CASSLSYRAYSGANGLTF; v_gene: TRBV27; d_gene: -; abundance: -; j_gene: TRBJ2-6
CDR3nt: TGTGCCAGCAGCCCCCGAGACAGCTCTGGGGCCAACGTCCTGACTTTC; CDR3aa: CASSPRDSSGANVLTF; v_gene: TRBV9; d_gene: -; abundance: -; j_gene: TRBJ2-6
CDR3nt: TGTGCCAGCAGTGACCGGGACACTGCAGCTGGCTACACCTTC; CDR3aa: CASSDRDTAAGYTF; v_gene: TRBV25-1; d_gene: -; abundance: few; j_gene: TRBJ1-2
CDR3nt: TGCGCCAGCAGCCTCGGACAGGGGCTTGGCGGGGAGCTGTTTTTT; CDR3aa: CASSLGQGLGGELFF; v_gene: TRBV5-1; d_gene: TRBD1; abundance: few; j_gene: TRBJ2-2
CDR3nt: TGCGCCAGCAGCTTCGGGGGGACGGGGACTAATGAAAAACTGTTTTTT; CDR3aa: CASSFGGTGTNEKLFF; v_gene: TRBV5-1; d_gene: -; abundance: -; j_gene: TRBJ1-4
CDR3nt: TGTTCCAGCAGCTTACGACGGCCCCAGGGCACTGAAGCTTTCTTT; CDR3aa: CSSSLRRPQGTEAFF; v_gene: TRBV7-9; d_gene: -; abundance: -; j_gene: TRBJ1-1
CDR3nt: TGTGCCAGCAGTGAAGCTCCCGGGACAGGAGACTATGGCTACACCTTC; CDR3aa: CASSEAPGTGDYGYTF; v_gene: TRBV6-1; d_gene: TRBD1; abundance: few; j_gene: TRBJ1-2
CDR3nt: TGTGCCAGTAGTAACAGGGGAGGTGGCTACAATGAGCAGTTCTTC; CDR3aa: CASSNRGGGYNEQFF; v_gene: TRBV19; d_gene: -; abundance: few; j_gene: TRBJ2-1
CDR3nt: TGTGCCAGCATGGAGGGACAGGGCTACAATGAGCAGTTCTTC; CDR3aa: CASMEGQGYNEQFF; v_gene: TRBV6-1; d_gene: TRBD1; abundance: once; j_gene: TRBJ2-1
CDR3nt: TGTGCGACCTCGACGGGGTTCTCTTATGGCTACACCTTC; CDR3aa: CATSTGFSYGYTF; v_gene: TRBV6-5; d_gene: -; abundance: -; j_gene: TRBJ1-2
CDR3nt: TGTGCCAGCAGCTCAGGGGTCCAAGAGACCCAGTACTTC; CDR3aa: CASSSGVQETQYF; v_gene: TRBV11-1; d_gene: -; abundance: -; j_gene: TRBJ2-5
CDR3nt: TGTGCCAGCAGCCAATCACAGGGGCCTGAAGCTTTCTTT; CDR3aa: CASSQSQGPEAFF; v_gene: TRBV16; d_gene: TRBD1; abundance: few; j_gene: TRBJ1-1
CDR3nt: TGCGCCAGCAGCCCCCGGAGGGGCTATCAAGAGACCCAGTACTTC; CDR3aa: CASSPRRGYQETQYF; v_gene: TRBV5-1; d_gene: -; abundance: -; j_gene: TRBJ2-5
CDR3nt: TGTGCCACCAGCAGAGATGACAGGGGGCGAGGAGGCTATGGCTACACCTTC; CDR3aa: CATSRDDRGRGGYGYTF; v_gene: TRBV15; d_gene: TRBD1; abundance: -; j_gene: TRBJ1-2
CDR3nt: TGTGCCAGCAGCTTAACCGGGGGGGCGGGCACAGATACGCAGTATTTT; CDR3aa: CASSLTGGAGTDTQYF; v_gene: TRBV7-2; d_gene: TRBD2; abundance: once; j_gene: TRBJ2-3
CDR3nt: TGTGCCAGCAGCCCGGGACAGGGGTTTTATGGCTACACCTTC; CDR3aa: CASSPGQGFYGYTF; v_gene: TRBV5-6; d_gene: TRBD1; abundance: once; j_gene: TRBJ1-2
CDR3nt: TGTGCCAGCAAACAAGGACTAGCGGGAGGGCCTGGGGCAGATACGCAGTATTTT; CDR3aa: CASKQGLAGGPGADTQYF; v_gene: TRBV2; d_gene: TRBD2; abundance: once; j_gene: TRBJ2-3
CDR3nt: TGTGCCAGCAGTCTCGGGACTAGCGGGGGGGCCGGGGAGCTGTTTTTT; CDR3aa: CASSLGTSGGAGELFF; v_gene: TRBV27; d_gene: TRBD2; abundance: -; j_gene: TRBJ2-2
CDR3nt: TGTGCCAGCAGTGAATTCCCCCTAGCGGGAGTCACAGATACGCAGTATTTT; CDR3aa: CASSEFPLAGVTDTQYF; v_gene: TRBV25-1; d_gene: TRBD2; abundance: few; j_gene: TRBJ2-3
CDR3nt: TGTGCCAGCAGCTCCATAGACCTCAGGTCCGACTACGAGCAGTACTTC; CDR3aa: CASSSIDLRSDYEQYF; v_gene: TRBV7-9; d_gene: -; abundance: -; j_gene: TRBJ2-7
CDR3nt: TGCGCCAGCAGCTTCGACAGGGGATACAATGAGCAGTTCTTC; CDR3aa: CASSFDRGYNEQFF; v_gene: TRBV5-1; d_gene: TRBD1; abundance: -; j_gene: TRBJ2-1
CDR3nt: TGTGCCAGCAGCTTAGCACGGGGACAGGGGAAATACGAGCAGTACTTC; CDR3aa: CASSLARGQGKYEQYF; v_gene: TRBV7-2; d_gene: TRBD1; abundance: -; j_gene: TRBJ2-7
CDR3nt: TGTGCCAGCGAGAGCGGGAGCCGCAACAATGAGCAGTTCTTC; CDR3aa: CASESGSRNNEQFF; v_gene: TRBV19; d_gene: TRBD2; abundance: few; j_gene: TRBJ2-1
CDR3nt: TGTGCCAGCAGCTTAGAGGGGGCGGGACGGCATGTATCCCTCCACTTT; CDR3aa: CASSLEGAGRHVSLHF; v_gene: TRBV7-6; d_gene: TRBD1; abundance: few; j_gene: TRBJ1-6
CDR3nt: TGCGCCAGCAGCCAAGCCGGGGCCTACAATGAGCAGTTCTTC; CDR3aa: CASSQAGAYNEQFF; v_gene: TRBV4-3; d_gene: -; abundance: -; j_gene: TRBJ2-1
CDR3nt: TGCAGCGTTGAGGAGGAATTGGGTCAGCCCCAGCATTTT; CDR3aa: CSVEEELGQPQHF; v_gene: TRBV29-1; d_gene: -; abundance: -; j_gene: TRBJ1-5
CDR3nt: TGTGCCAGCAGCTCGGGACATCAGGGTTGGGAGCAGTTCTTC; CDR3aa: CASSSGHQGWEQFF; v_gene: TRBV14; d_gene: -; abundance: few; j_gene: TRBJ2-1
CDR3nt: TGTGCCAGCAGGCCGGGACAGGGAATCACCGGGGAGCTGTTTTTT; CDR3aa: CASRPGQGITGELFF; v_gene: TRBV6-1; d_gene: TRBD1; abundance: -; j_gene: TRBJ2-2
CDR3nt: TGTGCCAGCAGTCCTCATAGCGGGGGGCAAGAGACCCAGTACTTC; CDR3aa: CASSPHSGGQETQYF; v_gene: TRBV28; d_gene: TRBD2; abundance: -; j_gene: TRBJ2-5
CDR3nt: TGTGCCACCAGCCCCGAGGGACTAGCTGAGACCCAGTACTTC; CDR3aa: CATSPEGLAETQYF; v_gene: TRBV15; d_gene: TRBD2; abundance: -; j_gene: TRBJ2-5
CDR3nt: TGTGCCAGCGGAGGGCGTGTGGGGGGCTCTGGAAACACCATATATTTT; CDR3aa: CASGGRVGGSGNTIYF; v_gene: TRBV7-2; d_gene: -; abundance: -; j_gene: TRBJ1-3